The T cell receptor beta chain under discussion was sequenced for a study of blood T cell repertoires in COVID-19. About the study: The United States, Italy and Spain provided the acute and convalescent COVID-19 samples. In each case, the material was cDNA or gDNA derived from T cells, B-cell-depleted T cells, or PBMCs.

Per the study methods: Amplification of reference gene primers provided the estimated nucleated cell counts. Method: immunoSEQ multiplex PCR; TCRdb's copy keeps in-frame clones and lacks some. For V, J and clone size, that table is used; D and trimming come from the DNA. The sample yields roughly 280,000 clones, about 89% seen once. The CDR3 consists of 16 residues. Germline lookup yields CDR1 LGHDT and CDR2 YNNKEL (reference sequence). V was shortened by 0 bases and J by 8 bases, with 16 bases between the two germline ends. This clone was seen a few times. Source material: peripheral blood. The chain has TRBV3-1 (or the pseudogene TRBV3-2) and TRBJ1-4; D ambiguous. This clonotype was obtained from a man aged 35-49 years with active or convalescent COVID-19. CDR3 protein: CASSQDSRGLEEKLFF. The DNA for the CDR3 is TGTGCCAGCAGCCAAGATTCGCGGGGTTTGGAGGAAAAACTGTTTTTT.